This T cell receptor (beta chain) was identified in a study of cytotoxic CD8 clonotypes in ibrutinib-treated CLL. Study-level background: The study included around twelve relapsed/refractory and 15 treatment-naive patients; 17 to 18 had IGHV unmutated disease. By median roughly 74 months, approximately 12 had progressed and some 14 stayed remitted; responses had been 2 complete and 24 partial. Study outcomes and limitations: Public clonotypes were seen rarely and were contracted or stable on treatment.

V was pared by 0 bases and J by 6 bases, with 10 bases between. Germline V lookup: CDR1 SGHRS, CDR2 YFSETQ. This CDR3 is built from 13 residues. With respect to this clone: Its specificity is unknown.

Depth targeted 1 in 200,000 to 1 in 1 million T cells, averaging approximately 9.3x coverage per clonotype. Clones were sequenced by immunoSEQ multiplex PCR, and TCRdb holds only the in-frame ones, with some missing. The repertoire includes approximately 280,000 clones, around 77% of them detected once, and 5.6% sits in the top ten. This TCR was recovered from a human donor with chronic lymphocytic leukemia. The chain couples TRBV5-1 to TRBJ2-7, with a possible D match to TRBD2 (7 bases). The starting material was PBMCs, obtained at disease progression, from a patient treated with ibrutinib. CDR3 region: CASSLAGGPEQYF. Written as DNA, the CDR3 is TGCGCCAGCAGCTTGGCCGGGGGGCCCGAGCAGTACTTC.